This passage covers 22 T cell receptor beta chains from one sample sequenced in a study of cytomegalovirus exposure and HLA in healthy donors. Primers for the PCR totalled 60 Vbeta and 13 Jbeta. The repertoire was sequenced with immunoSEQ multiplex PCR; TCRdb's copy has only in-frame clones and lacks some. The sample has 150,000 to 200,000 clones; over 65% are singletons. Sequencing input: PBMCs. Every receptor here comes from a man aged 35-49 years in good health and CMV-seropositive.

The J gene is TRBJ1-2, the V gene TRBV5-1; 8 bases are a match to TRBD1. Germline trimming cut 6 bases from V and 7 bases from J; bases unmatched to any gene: 14. Looked up from germline, CDR1 is SGHRS and CDR2 is YFSETQ. CDR3 length: 15 amino acids. CDR3 sequence: CASTLDPGQAFGYTF. CDR3 sequence (DNA): TGCGCCAGCACCTTAGACCCGGGACAGGCATTTGGCTACACCTTC.

The V call is TRBV6-5, the J call TRBJ2-7; perhaps TRBD1 as D (5 bases). The CDR3 is 12 amino acids. The germline V and J ends were trimmed by 6 bases and 4 bases, with 10 bases remaining between them. Looked up from germline, CDR1 is MNHEY and CDR2 is SVGAGI. The CDR3, as DNA: TGTGCCAGCAGGGAACCAGGGTACGAGCAGTACTTC. This sequence encodes CASREPGYEQYF.

This clone has a handful of counts. This CDR3 is also generated by other DNA sequences in the sample. This chain connects TRBV6-6 to TRBJ1-1; no clear D gene. CDR3 size: 14 residues. Germline V gene data show CDR1 as MNHNY and CDR2 as SVGAGI (reference sequence). Trimming took 0 bases from V and 1 from J, leaving 6 bases between them. CDR3 in DNA: TGTGCCAGCAGTTACTCGAGAGGGAACACTGAAGCTTTCTTT. Its translation is CASSYSRGNTEAFF.

The rearrangement uses TRBV5-1 and TRBJ1-2; 9 bases align to TRBD1. This CDR3 has 15 residues. V dropped 6 bases and J dropped 3; count of bases not matched to a gene: 9. Germline lookup yields CDR1 SGHRS and CDR2 YFSETQ. The CDR3 DNA reads TGCGCCAGCACCTCCTCTACAGGGGGCCACTATGGCTACACCTTC. Translation gives CASTSSTGGHYGYTF. Drawing the rest from reference TRBV5-1 and TRBJ1-2, the complete variable domain is KAGVTQTPRYLIKTRGQQVTLSCSPISGHRSVSWYQQTPGQGLQFLFEYFSETQRNKGNFPGRFSGRQFSNSRSEMNVSTLELGDSALYLCASTSSTGGHYGYTFGSGTRLTVV.

This sequence joins TRBV7-2 and TRBJ1-1; TRBD1 might be the D (5 bases). The CDR3 is 14 amino acids. Trimming removed 3 bases at V and 11 bases at J, with 19 bases between. CDR1 and CDR2 (germline): SGHTA, FQGNSA. The CDR3: CASSLSGGSLEAFF. CDR3 DNA sequence: TGTGCCAGCAGCTTGAGCGGGGGGAGCCTTGAGGCTTTCTTT.

The V and J genes are TRBV19 and TRBJ1-1; maybe TRBD1 (6 bases). V was cut by 9 bases and J by 1 base, with 18 bases left in between. Germline V CDR1 and CDR2: LNHDA, SQIVND (reference sequence). This CDR3 spans 15 amino acids. Written as DNA, the CDR3 is TGTGCCAGCGCTTGGCAGGGGCAAGGGAACACTGAAGCTTTCTTT. Translating it yields CASAWQGQGNTEAFF.

Notes on this clone: This same CDR3 is encoded by further DNA sequences in the sample. The chain carries TRBV7-6 and TRBJ1-1; 9 bases fit TRBD1. With 5 bases clipped from V and 5 bases from J, the junction kept 6 bases outside the gene matches. Germline CDR1 SGHVS, CDR2 FNYEAQ. The CDR3 extends over 14 amino acids. The CDR3 sequence: CASSPGQGLTEAFF. The CDR3 DNA is TGTGCCAGCAGCCCGGGACAGGGATTGACTGAAGCTTTCTTT.

This chain links TRBV10-3 with TRBJ1-1; TRBD1 agrees at 7 bases. This CDR3 contains 14 residues. Germline CDR1 and CDR2: ENHRY and SYGVKD. V gave up 4 bases and J gave up 1 base; unmatched junction bases: 3. This chain's CDR3 is CAISGTGSNTEAFF. For the CDR3, the DNA is TGTGCCATCAGTGGGACAGGCTCGAACACTGAAGCTTTCTTT.

In this sample, this clone turned up a few times. This rearrangement joins TRBV7-8 to TRBJ2-7; a possible D gene is TRBD2 (6 bases). Trimming pared 1 base from V and 3 bases from J, leaving 16 bases between. Per the germline V gene, CDR1 is SGHVS and CDR2 is FQNEAQ. The CDR3 is 16 residues long. This CDR3 is CASSLEGAGIVYEQYF. Here the CDR3 DNA reads TGTGCCAGCAGCTTAGAGGGTGCGGGGATCGTCTACGAGCAGTACTTC.

The rearrangement uses TRBV19 and TRBJ2-7; 8 bases line up with TRBD1. The CDR3 is 11 amino acids. With 10 bases clipped from V and 5 bases from J, the junction kept 4 bases outside the gene matches. Looked up from germline, CDR1 is LNHDA and CDR2 is SQIVND (reference sequence). The CDR3 nucleotides are TGTGCCACGACAGGGGAGAACGAGCAGTACTTC. This encodes CATTGENEQYF.

The genes are TRBV5-1 and TRBJ2-1; a weak D match, TRBD2 (5 bases). Germline CDR1 is SGHRS and CDR2 is YFSETQ. The CDR3 is made up of 16 amino acids. V lost 4 bases, J lost 1 base, and 15 bases lay in between. CDR3 bases: TGCGCCAGCAGCACCGGGATTATAGGATCCTACAATGAGCAGTTCTTC. It encodes CASSTGIIGSYNEQFF.

The rearrangement links TRBV5-1 to TRBJ2-3; 15 nucleotides match TRBD2. V gave up 0 bases and J gave up 4 bases; unmatched junction bases: 3. Germline-derived CDR1 and CDR2 are SGHRS and YFSETQ. The CDR3 has 17 amino acids. The CDR3 sequence: CASSLGGLAGGPDTQYF. DNA for the CDR3: TGCGCCAGCAGCTTGGGTGGACTAGCGGGGGGGCCAGATACGCAGTATTTT.

The rearrangement joins TRBV10-3 to TRBJ1-2; no definite D call. This CDR3 region has 14 residues. V lost 4 bases and J lost 4, with 13 bases in between. Germline assignment: CDR1 ENHRY and CDR2 SYGVKD. DNA of the CDR3: TGTGCCATCAGTGCCGCGGTCCCGGGCTATGGCTACACCTTC. The encoded protein is CAISAAVPGYGYTF.

This chain connects TRBV18 to TRBJ2-2; a possible D gene is TRBD1 (6 bases). V dropped 1 base and J dropped 3 bases, with 9 bases sitting between them. The CDR3 runs to 15 residues. CDR1 and CDR2 from the germline V gene are KGHSH and LQKENI. CDR3: CASSPRKGDTGELFF. CDR3 coding DNA: TGTGCCAGCTCACCACGAAAGGGGGACACCGGGGAGCTGTTTTTT.

The chain recombines TRBV6-1 with TRBJ2-7; tentatively, D is TRBD2 (5 bases). V was cut by 0 bases and J by 3 bases, with 6 bases left in between. This CDR3 region has 13 residues. Germline V gives CDR1 MNHNS, CDR2 SASEGT. Written as DNA, the CDR3 is TGTGCCAGCAGTGAAGCTGAGGGCTACGAGCAGTACTTC. It is translated as CASSEAEGYEQYF.

The chain employs TRBV19 and TRBJ1-6; D remains ambiguous. From germline, CDR1 is LNHDA and CDR2 SQIVND (reference sequence). With 5 bases removed from V and 10 bases from J, the gap between germline ends came to 12 bases. The CDR3 is 13 residues long. The DNA of the CDR3 is TGTGCCAGTAGTCCGCACCCACGGTCACCCCTCCACTTT. Its protein is CASSPHPRSPLHF.

This rearrangement joins TRBV10-1 to TRBJ1-1, with 9 bases fitting TRBD1. This CDR3 region has 18 residues. The J segment lost 0 bases and the V segment lost 3 bases, leaving 11 bases of the junction unmatched. CDR1 and CDR2 (germline): WNHNN, SYGVQD (reference sequence). The CDR3 DNA follows: TGCGCCAGCAGTGAACACTTGGACAGGGGCGGTATGAACACTGAAGCTTTCTTT. Protein: CASSEHLDRGGMNTEAFF.

A few counts support this clone. The J gene is TRBJ2-7, the V gene TRBV27; 8 positions match TRBD1. The germline gives CDR1 MNHEY, CDR2 SMNVEV (reference sequence). The CDR3 length is 15 residues. V gave up 6 bases and J gave up 3 bases; unmatched junction bases: 10. The CDR3 DNA is TGTGCCAGCAGCCTGGCTATCGGACAGGGCTACGAGCAGTACTTC. Its translation: CASSLAIGQGYEQYF.

This clone was recorded a few times. The CDR3 sequence: CASSLEVRAGGTYGYTF. The CDR3 bases are TGTGCCAGCAGTTTGGAGGTTCGGGCAGGGGGTACCTATGGCTACACCTTC. The rearrangement uses TRBV27 and TRBJ1-2; TRBD1 agrees at 7 bases. Trimming at V came to 3 bases and at J to 4 bases, leaving 14 bases not matched to a gene. Per germline, CDR1 MNHEY and CDR2 SMNVEV (reference sequence). CDR3 length: 17 residues.

The rearrangement links TRBV19 to TRBJ2-7; TRBD1 is a possible D gene (6 bases). The CDR3 is 15 residues long. Germline V CDR1 and CDR2: LNHDA, SQIVND (reference sequence). The V end lost 1 base, the J end lost 0 bases, and 10 bases lay between the germline ends. CDR3 DNA: TGTGCCAGTAGTATAGGGGACACCCACTCCTACGAGCAGTACTTC. This sequence encodes CASSIGDTHSYEQYF.

V usage is TRBV7-8 and J usage is TRBJ2-1; 13 bases are shared with TRBD2. This CDR3 has 20 amino acids. Germline V gene lookup returns CDR1 SGHVS and CDR2 FQNEAQ. Losses at the gene ends were 4 bases for V and 0 bases for J; bases not matched to a gene: 12. CDR3 loop: CASSSPLGLAGPSSYNEQFF. Here the CDR3 DNA reads TGTGCCAGCAGCTCCCCCTTGGGACTAGCGGGGCCTAGCTCCTACAATGAGCAGTTCTTC.

This sequence joins TRBV7-2 and TRBJ1-1; D unresolved. V lost 1 base and J lost 11, with 14 bases in between. This CDR3 spans 13 amino acids. Germline-derived CDR1 and CDR2 are SGHTA and FQGNSA. CDR3 in amino acids: CASSLGPGRSAFF. The CDR3 coding sequence is TGTGCCAGCAGCTTAGGGCCGGGTAGAAGCGCTTTCTTT.